This T cell receptor (beta chain) emerged from a study of T cell repertoires in cytomegalovirus infection. The table lists this clonotype with a few counts. A read error may account for a junction end that differs from germline. The CDR3 extends over 14 amino acids. The germline gives CDR1 LGHNA, CDR2 YSLEER. MiXCR, applied by TCRdb to the reads, yields one record per CDR3 protein. The sample has 90,000 to 120,000 distinct CDR3 sequences; 20% to 30% are singletons. The chain combines TRBV4-3 with TRBJ2-3; no clear D gene. The sequencing input was CD8+ T cells from PBMCs. This TCR came from a human donor in good health (CMV status not recorded). Some clones in this sample may be carry-over from other donors' samples. The CDR3 nucleotides are TGCACCAGCAGCCAAGATCTTGTCACAGATACGCAGTATTTT. Amino acid sequence: CTSSQDLVTDTQYF.